The 5 T cell receptor beta chains reported below all come from one sample, sequenced in a study of blood T cell repertoires in COVID-19. The assay was immunoSEQ multiplex PCR, and TCRdb's table has in-frame clones only and misses some. The data contain a few hundred thousand clones, around 92% of them singletons. The specimen sequenced was peripheral blood. All receptors come from a man younger than 35 who had recovered from COVID-19.

The rearrangement links TRBV10-3 to TRBJ1-2, with 8 positions matching TRBD1. J lost 7 bases, V lost 6 bases, and 4 bases had no gene match. CDR3 length equals 12 residues. Germline lookup yields CDR1 ENHRY and CDR2 SYGVKD. The CDR3 spells CAISRDRSGYTF. The CDR3 nucleotides are TGTGCCATCAGCCGGGACAGGTCTGGCTACACCTTC.

In its sample, this clone was seen once. This chain connects TRBV2 to TRBJ2-5, with D possibly matching TRBD1 (6 bases). This CDR3 has 12 residues. Germline V lookup: CDR1 SNHLY, CDR2 FYNNEI. Trimming took 9 bases from V and 5 from J, leaving 13 bases between them. The CDR3: CARGAGAETQYF. In nucleotides, the CDR3 is TGTGCCAGGGGGGCGGGCGCGGAGACCCAGTACTTC.

The chain has TRBV9 and TRBJ1-4; 8 nucleotides line up with TRBD1. Germline loops: CDR1 SGDLS, CDR2 YYNGEE. This CDR3 is built from 14 residues. The junction had 2 bases not matched to a gene; V was cut back by 3 bases and J by 4 bases. As DNA, the CDR3 is TGTGCCAGCAGCGCGGACAGGGATAATGAAAAACTGTTTTTT. It codes for CASSADRDNEKLFF. The variable domain in full, with the rest retrieved from reference TRBV9 and TRBJ1-4, is DSGVTQTPKHLITATGQRVTLRCSPRSGDLSVYWYQQSLDQGLQFLIQYYNGEERAKGNILERFSAQQFPDLHSELNLSSLELGDSALYFCASSADRDNEKLFFGSGTQLSVL.

This rearrangement joins TRBV11-2 to TRBJ1-4; D is possibly TRBD1 (5 bases). The CDR3 sequence is 15 residues long. V lost 1 base, J lost 0 bases, and 6 bases lay in between. CDR1 is SGHAT, CDR2 FQNNGV, per germline. For the CDR3, the DNA is TGTGCCAGCAGCTTAGGGGGCTCAACTAATGAAAAACTGTTTTTT. Translated, it gives CASSLGGSTNEKLFF.

The chain is built from TRBV12-3 or TRBV12-4 and TRBJ1-5; the D is unclear. Trimming left V 10 bases short and J 5 bases short, with 15 bases between. The CDR3 runs to 13 residues. DNA of the CDR3: TGTGCCACCGCGGCGGCGAGGGATCAGCCCCAGCATTTT. Translating it yields CATAAARDQPQHF.